The entry below describes one T cell receptor (beta chain). As yet, its antigen is unknown. This specimen comes from a study of CD8+ T cells in alopecia areata. Isolated RNA was reverse transcribed into cDNA used as the sequencing template. Here immunoSEQ multiplex PCR was the method, and the copy in TCRdb shows in-frame clones only, minus some. The repertoire holds about 130,000 clones, with over 50% as singletons. The V end lost 0 bases, the J end lost 4 bases, and 3 bases lay between the germline ends. The CDR3 consists of 12 residues. Germline V lookup: CDR1 SNHLY, CDR2 FYNNEI. Overall study results and limits: Sharing of TCR sequences between patients (possibly for HLA-related reasons) was less clear than in mice. Elevated clonality characterized lesional scalp relative to normal scalp, particularly in alopecia totalis/universalis.

Sorting from PBMCs produced CD4+ and CD8+ T cells. The chain carries TRBV2 and TRBJ2-5; D ambiguous. The sequence was obtained from a human donor with alopecia areata. The sequences come from CD4+ T cells sorted from blood, collected at week 0. The DNA of the CDR3 is TGTGCCAGCAGTGAAGCGGGAGAGACCCAGTACTTC. Translating it yields CASSEAGETQYF.